The TCR beta chain under discussion was sequenced for a study of blood T cell repertoires in COVID-19. Whole-study context: PBMCs, B-cell-depleted T cells, or T cells provided the cDNA or gDNA that made up the material.

Some clones are missing from TCRdb's copy, which holds only in-frame ones; the method was immunoSEQ multiplex PCR. The sample records approximately 490,000 clones, approximately 90% being singletons. All enrollees were about 18 to 89 years old and from about 24 US areas. Assignment of participants to cohorts was predicated upon participant-reported clinical history. The TCR sequence derives from a woman between 55 and 75 years old who had recovered from COVID-19. Sequenced material: PBMCs or T cells enriched from blood (not recorded which).

In nucleotides, the CDR3 is TGTGCCAGCAGTGACAGGGTCAGTAACACTGAAGCTTTCTTT. Protein sequence: CASSDRVSNTEAFF. The rearrangement links TRBV2 to TRBJ1-1; possible D gene TRBD1, 5 bases. V was trimmed by 3 bases and J by 2 bases, leaving 10 bases between them. Germline CDR1 and CDR2: SNHLY and FYNNEI. This CDR3 spans 14 amino acids.